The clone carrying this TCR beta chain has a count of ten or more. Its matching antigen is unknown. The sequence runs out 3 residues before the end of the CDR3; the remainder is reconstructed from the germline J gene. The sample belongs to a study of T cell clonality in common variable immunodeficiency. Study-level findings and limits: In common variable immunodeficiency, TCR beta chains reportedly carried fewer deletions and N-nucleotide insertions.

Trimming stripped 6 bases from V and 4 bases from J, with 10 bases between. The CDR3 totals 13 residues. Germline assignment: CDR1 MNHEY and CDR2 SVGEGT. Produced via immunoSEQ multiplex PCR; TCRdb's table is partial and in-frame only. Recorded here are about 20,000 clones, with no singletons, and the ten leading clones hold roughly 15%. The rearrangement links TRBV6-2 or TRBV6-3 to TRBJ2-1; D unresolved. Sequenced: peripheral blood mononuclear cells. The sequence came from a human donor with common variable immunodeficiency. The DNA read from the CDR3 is TGTGCCAGCAGCCGACTCGTTTACAATGAG. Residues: CASSRLVYNE. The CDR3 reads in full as CASSRLVYNEQFF.